The sequence of this T cell receptor (beta chain) was determined in a study of shared clonotypes between healthy human individuals. About the research overall: CD4 naive cells filled three plates per donor, CD4 memory three, CD8 naive two and CD8 memory one.

It was approximately 0.2 ug DNA, around 33,000 T cell genomes, that sorted-subset replicate PCRs used. Clones were sequenced by immunoSEQ multiplex PCR, and TCRdb holds only the in-frame ones, with some missing. The sample lists 1.4 million or so clones, 98% to 99% occurring once. The study's findings and limits: Across subsets, estimated richness was generally greater for naive than for memory populations.

Turning to this clone: The antigen is undetermined.

This CDR3 region has 16 residues. V lost 5 bases and J 1 base, leaving 14 bases between the germline ends. CDR1 MNHNY and CDR2 SVGAGI come from the germline V gene (reference sequence). The sequenced material came from naive CD4+ T cells sorted from blood. Subset meaning: CD45RA+ positively selected. The V call is TRBV6-6, the J call TRBJ2-2; no firm D call. The receptor was derived from a man younger than 45 in good health. Here the CDR3 DNA reads TGTGCCAGCAGTCCCGGACGGGCGAGGAACACCGGGGAGCTGTTTTTT. Its protein product is CASSPGRARNTGELFF.